This TCR beta chain derives from a study of Graves' ophthalmopathy and Graves' hyperthyroidism. Excluded were patients with other autoimmune diseases, uncontrolled infections, pregnancy or lactation. Study-level results: As the model predicted ophthalmopathy progression, it achieved a sensitivity of approximately 65% and a specificity of about 78%. Sensitivity reached roughly 90% and specificity over 65% for a 13-signature model separating ophthalmopathy from stable hyperthyroidism. Also, most clonotypes expanded in the thyroid above 0.001 frequency appeared in blood.

This clonotype appeared once. Its matching antigen is unknown. Amplification targeted the TCR beta CDR3 regions, with RNA transcripts as the source material. The first round was an RT-PCR with HTBI primers, and the second round was a multiplex PCR. TCRdb fed the multiplex PCR reads into MiXCR, producing one record per CDR3 protein. Of 1 million to 1.3 million distinct CDR3 sequences detected, 35% to 40% appear once; the ten largest clones hold 11%. The V segment lost 4 bases and the J segment 5 bases; nucleotides outside the gene matches: 8. In germline, CDR1 is SGHRS, CDR2 YFSETQ. The CDR3 spans 15 residues.

This chain connects TRBV5-1 to TRBJ1-2; 10 bases map to TRBD1. What was sequenced was peripheral blood or thyroid tissue (not recorded which). The TCR comes from an adult man with Graves' hyperthyroidism. For the CDR3, the DNA is TGCGCCAGCAGCGAAGGGACAGGGGTCGCTTATGGCTACACCTTC. Protein sequence: CASSEGTGVAYGYTF.